The TCR beta chain under discussion was sequenced for a study of spatial heterogeneity in lung cancer. Study in general: Averaged across combinations, each unique TCR and UMI pairing appeared more than ten times in raw reads, which were uncorrected.

This clonotype was detected many times. Time point denoted: sample taken at primary tumor resection. Whole RNA came from tumor, nontumor lung or frozen PBMC and was sequenced without being sorted. Trimming left V 3 bases short and J 1 base short, with 9 bases between. CDR3 length: 13 amino acids. From germline, CDR1 is DFQATT and CDR2 SNEGSKA (reference sequence). Individually, TCR cDNA molecules were each labelled with a unique molecular identifier. TCRdb recomputed calls from the 5' RACE reads with MiXCR, one row per CDR3 protein. The repertoire consists of some 21,000 distinct CDR3 sequences, with about 3.3% occurring once and the leading ten covering under 35%.

This TCR derives from a female donor with early-stage non-small cell lung cancer. The chain joins TRBV20-1 to TRBJ1-1; no definite D call. The specimen was PBMCs, collected at surgery. CDR3 residues: CSASVSRNTEAFF. The CDR3 nucleotides read TGCAGTGCTAGTGTATCAAGGAACACTGAAGCTTTCTTT.